This T cell receptor beta chain stems from a study of identifying expanded T cells in peripheral blood. Sequencing was performed with immunoSEQ multiplex PCR; in TCRdb, only in-frame clones are kept and a portion is missing. Found here are more than 95,000 clones, more than 75% of them singletons; the top ten hold about 3.1%. Germline values: CDR1 KGHSH, CDR2 LQKENI. V lost 2 bases to trimming and J lost 4 bases, with 20 bases between them. The CDR3 contains 17 residues. Regarding this clone: No antigen is known for it.

No infections or other immune events were documented during collection. Study outcomes and limitations: Variance in clone template counts between approximately two-week samples significantly increased with total template count across all healthy donors. Differentially abundant clones: about 1.2 between replicates, about 16 at approximately 14 days, under 25 at four.

The chain is built from TRBV18 and TRBJ1-1, with TRBD1 as a possible D gene (6 bases). The source material was blood. The receptor was isolated from a person between 18 and 75 years old in good health. The CDR3 protein is CASSPEDVGGAGTEAFF. CDR3 coding DNA: TGTGCCAGCTCACCAGAGGACGTGGGGGGCGCGGGCACTGAAGCTTTCTTT.